The 30 T cell receptor beta chains reported below all come from one sample, sequenced in a study of blood T cell repertoires in COVID-19. Repertoires were generated with immunoSEQ multiplex PCR, while TCRdb's copy carries only in-frame clones and drops some. The sample carries a few hundred thousand clones, around 90% recorded once. What was sequenced was PBMCs or T cells enriched from blood (not recorded which). These receptors all come from a woman aged 45-60 years who had recovered from COVID-19.

The J gene is TRBJ1-1, the V gene TRBV28; no clear D. Germline CDR1 reads MDHEN; CDR2 reads SYDVKM. Trimming shortened V by 3 bases and J by 1 base, and 12 bases separated the two germline ends. The CDR3 is 15 amino acids. CDR3 protein: CASSFLGVQNTEAFF. The CDR3 DNA is TGTGCCAGCAGTTTCCTGGGAGTTCAGAACACTGAAGCTTTCTTT.

Only one count was recorded for this clone. CDR3 amino acids: CASTRTSGNYNEQFF. CDR3 bases: TGTGCCAGCACTAGGACTAGCGGGAATTACAATGAGCAGTTCTTC. This chain joins TRBV5-8 and TRBJ2-1; 12 bases are shared with TRBD2. Germline V gene sequence: CDR1 SGHTS, CDR2 YDEGEE. This CDR3 is 15 amino acids long. V dropped 6 bases and J dropped 4; count of bases not matched to a gene: 5.

The chain links TRBV2 to TRBJ1-1; D unclear. The CDR3 runs 11 residues. CDR1 SNHLY and CDR2 FYNNEI come from the germline V gene. V lost 7 bases and J lost 1, with 4 bases in between. The CDR3 reads CASIENTEAFF. The CDR3 bases are TGTGCCAGCATAGAGAACACTGAAGCTTTCTTT.

The V call is TRBV5-1, the J call TRBJ2-1; 7 nucleotides match TRBD2. The V segment lost 0 bases and the J segment 2 bases; nucleotides outside the gene matches: 5. The germline gives CDR1 SGHRS, CDR2 YFSETQ. CDR3 length: 16 residues. CDR3 sequence reads: CASSLDSREAYNEQFF. CDR3 sequence (DNA): TGCGCCAGCAGCTTGGACTCCCGGGAGGCCTACAATGAGCAGTTCTTC.

This clone came up once. The rearrangement links TRBV2 to TRBJ1-6; TRBD1 is a possible D gene (5 bases). The V and J ends lost 4 bases and 11 bases respectively, with 15 bases between them. Germline V gene data show CDR1 as SNHLY and CDR2 as FYNNEI. The length of the CDR3 is 14 residues. The CDR3 sequence is CASSAGLLGTPLHF. Written as DNA, the CDR3 is TGTGCCAGCAGTGCGGGACTCCTGGGGACACCCCTCCACTTT.

The chain is built from TRBV5-6 and TRBJ1-3, with D maybe TRBD1 (6 bases). V was pared by 3 bases and J by 5 bases, with 9 bases between. The CDR3 sequence is 13 residues long. CDR1 and CDR2 (germline): SGHDT, YYEEEE. CDR3 in amino acids: CASSSDSRNTIYF. In nucleotides, the CDR3 is TGTGCCAGCAGCTCGGACAGTCGAAACACCATATATTTT.

The chain carries TRBV9 and TRBJ2-7; TRBD1 aligns across 10 bases. Germline V gene lookup returns CDR1 SGDLS and CDR2 YYNGEE. The CDR3 has 15 amino acids. Unmatched junction bases numbered 8, after V lost 4 bases and J lost 4 bases. The DNA of the CDR3 is TGTGCCAGCAGCCGTCAGGACAGGGGGATGTACGAGCAGTACTTC. The encoded protein is CASSRQDRGMYEQYF.

The CDR3 sequence is CASSWQGGTEAFF. The DNA of the CDR3 is TGTGCCAGCAGCTGGCAAGGGGGCACTGAAGCTTTCTTT. The rearrangement uses TRBV7-3 and TRBJ1-1, with TRBD1 as a possible D gene (6 bases). The CDR3 has 13 amino acids. Trimming cost V 4 bases and J 4 bases, with 10 bases left between them. Germline CDR1 is SGHTA and CDR2 is FQGTGA.

The chain combines TRBV21-1 with TRBJ1-6; the DNA was not compared with TRBD1, the D call given in the table. TRBV21-1 is shown as a pseudogene. The CDR3 contains 14 residues. The CDR3 loop is CASSGTEGNSPLHF. CDR3 DNA sequence: TGTGCCAGCAGCGGGACAGAGGGCAATTCACCCCTCCACTTT.

This chain uses TRBV10-3 with TRBJ2-1; no clear D. The V gene's germline CDR1 is ENHRY and CDR2 SYGVKD. Trimming shortened V by 4 bases and J by 6 bases, and 10 bases separated the two germline ends. There are 13 residues in the CDR3. CDR3 protein: CAISGDSRNEQFF. CDR3 in DNA: TGTGCCATCAGTGGAGATTCGCGCAATGAGCAGTTCTTC.

The V and J genes are TRBV5-1 and TRBJ2-5; possibly TRBD2 for D (6 bases). The CDR3 totals 14 residues. Germline CDR1 reads SGHRS; CDR2 reads YFSETQ. The ends were cut back, 4 bases at V and 2 bases at J, with 12 bases in the middle. CDR3 in DNA: TGCGCCAGCAGCATGGGGGACTCTCAAGAGACCCAGTACTTC. Encoded protein: CASSMGDSQETQYF.

The chain is built from TRBV7-2 and TRBJ1-4; no firm D call. CDR3 size: 15 residues. Germline loops: CDR1 SGHTA, CDR2 FQGNSA. Trimming took 1 base from V and 5 from J, leaving 11 bases between them. The CDR3 loop reads CASSLVGRKNEKLFF. DNA of the CDR3: TGTGCCAGCAGCTTAGTAGGCAGGAAAAATGAAAAACTGTTTTTT.

This chain joins TRBV5-1 and TRBJ1-1; tentative D call: TRBD1 (5 bases). V was trimmed by 2 bases and J by 1 base, leaving 9 bases between them. This CDR3 has 14 amino acids. The germline CDR1 and CDR2 sequences are SGHRS and YFSETQ. The CDR3 reads CASSLGDKNTEAFF. DNA of the CDR3: TGCGCCAGCAGCTTAGGGGATAAGAACACTGAAGCTTTCTTT.

The chain joins TRBV3-1 (or the pseudogene TRBV3-2) to TRBJ2-6; D is unclear. Trimming stripped 0 bases from V and 0 bases from J, with 3 bases between. The CDR3 covers 15 residues. Germline V CDR1 and CDR2: LGHDT, YNNKEL (reference sequence). Written as DNA, the CDR3 is TGTGCCAGCAGCCAAGACAACTCTGGGGCCAACGTCCTGACTTTC. Translated: CASSQDNSGANVLTF.

V and J are TRBV11-2 and TRBJ1-1; 8 nucleotides agree with TRBD1. The CDR3 length is 17 residues. CDR1 is SGHAT and CDR2 is FQNNGV in the germline V gene. V dropped 5 bases and J dropped 2; count of bases not matched to a gene: 13. DNA of the CDR3: TGTGCCAGCAGCCCACGGACAGGGTGGCTCTTTAACACTGAAGCTTTCTTT. It yields the protein CASSPRTGWLFNTEAFF.

The V call is TRBV7-8, the J call TRBJ1-1; weak D call: TRBD1 (5 bases). Germline CDR1 is SGHVS and CDR2 is FQNEAQ. The CDR3 length is 14 residues. The ends were cut back, 0 bases at V and 4 bases at J, with 9 bases in the middle. The CDR3 sequence is CASSLATGFTEAFF. In nucleotides, the CDR3 is TGTGCCAGCAGCTTAGCTACAGGTTTCACTGAAGCTTTCTTT.

The chain uses TRBV28 and TRBJ2-7; 7 bases agree with TRBD1. Trimming removed 5 bases from V and 3 bases from J; junction bases left unmatched: 13. CDR1 is MDHEN, CDR2 SYDVKM, per germline. The length of the CDR3 is 16 residues. CDR3 sequence: CASSLAQGVRFYEQYF. CDR3 sequence (DNA): TGTGCCAGCAGTCTCGCCCAGGGGGTACGTTTCTACGAGCAGTACTTC. The whole variable domain, remainder taken from reference TRBV28 and TRBJ2-7, is DVKVTQSSRYLVKRTGEKVFLECVQDMDHENMFWYRQDPGLGLRLIYFSYDVKMKEKGDIPEGYSVSREKKERFSLILESASTNQTSMYLCASSLAQGVRFYEQYFGPGTRLTVT.

The chain is built from TRBV7-9 and TRBJ1-2; unclear D gene. The CDR3 sequence is 14 residues long. The germline CDR1 and CDR2 sequences are SEHNR and FQNEAQ (reference sequence). The V gene lost 5 bases and the J gene lost 2 bases, with 12 bases spanning the gap. The CDR3 bases are TGTGCCAGCAGCACCTACTCGGGGAACTATGGCTACACCTTC. This gives the protein CASSTYSGNYGYTF.

The CDR3: CASSTYSGTEAFF. CDR3 nucleotide sequence: TGTGCCAGCAGCACCTACTCGGGCACTGAAGCTTTCTTT. The gene calls are TRBV7-3 and TRBJ1-1; D not resolved. The germline gives CDR1 SGHTA, CDR2 FQGTGA. CDR3 size: 13 residues. V lost 5 bases to trimming and J lost 4 bases, with 11 bases between them.

This clone was observed a few times. The V gene is TRBV18, the J gene TRBJ1-3; D not certain. Between the trimmed V and J ends, which lost 3 bases and 2 bases, there was a span of 5 bases. The CDR3 covers 13 residues. Germline V lookup: CDR1 KGHSH, CDR2 LQKENI. The CDR3 coding sequence is TGTGCCAGCTCACCCTCCCCTGGAAACACCATATATTTT. The encoded protein is CASSPSPGNTIYF. Supplemented by reference TRBV18 and TRBJ1-3, the full variable domain reads NAGVMQNPRHLVRRRGQEARLRCSPMKGHSHVYWYRQLPEEGLKFMVYLQKENIIDESGMPKERFSAEFPKEGPSILRIQQVVRGDSAAYFCASSPSPGNTIYFGEGSWLTVV.

The rearrangement joins TRBV27 to TRBJ2-5, with TRBD1 matching 8 bases. CDR3 length equals 14 residues. Germline V gene sequence: CDR1 MNHEY, CDR2 SMNVEV (reference sequence). Trimming removed 6 bases from V and 2 bases from J; junction bases left unmatched: 5. The CDR3 nucleotides read TGTGCCAGCAGACCAACAGGGGGGCAAGAGACCCAGTACTTC. It translates to CASRPTGGQETQYF.

V and J are TRBV7-6 and TRBJ1-1; D gene ambiguous. V gave up 5 bases and J gave up 1 base, with 8 bases separating them. Germline CDR1 is SGHVS and CDR2 is FNYEAQ. This CDR3 spans 13 amino acids. CDR3 sequence: CASSLSGNTEAFF. DNA for the CDR3: TGTGCCAGCAGCCTATCAGGGAACACTGAAGCTTTCTTT.

This rearrangement joins TRBV7-2 to TRBJ1-1, with 7 positions matching TRBD1. CDR3 size: 13 residues. After removal of 4 bases from V and 5 bases from J, the junction contained 4 bases not matched to a gene. Germline CDR1 reads SGHTA; CDR2 reads FQGNSA. The CDR3 is CASSSTGVTEAFF. The CDR3 DNA reads as TGTGCCAGCAGCTCAACAGGGGTAACTGAAGCTTTCTTT.

The V call is TRBV4-1, the J call TRBJ2-4; D perhaps matches TRBD2 (5 bases). Germline V gives CDR1 MGHRA, CDR2 YSYEKL. CDR3 length: 17 residues. V was cut by 4 bases and J by 0 bases, with 16 bases left in between. The CDR3 DNA follows: TGCGCCAGCAGCCCCGGCTGGGTGGCGGGAGCCAAAAACATTCAGTACTTC. This sequence encodes CASSPGWVAGAKNIQYF.

This rearrangement joins TRBV9 to TRBJ2-3; 11 bases fit TRBD2. CDR1 and CDR2 from the germline V gene are SGDLS and YYNGEE. Germline trimming cut 0 bases from V and 2 bases from J; bases unmatched to any gene: 2. The CDR3 has 16 amino acids. CDR3 in amino acids: CASSVDSGRATDTQYF. The CDR3 bases are TGTGCCAGCAGCGTAGATAGCGGGAGGGCCACAGATACGCAGTATTTT.

This rearrangement joins TRBV15 to TRBJ1-3; weak D call: TRBD1 (6 bases). The CDR3 loop spans 15 amino acids. Germline assignment: CDR1 LNHNV and CDR2 YYDKDF (reference sequence). Between the trimmed V and J ends, which lost 2 bases and 1 base, there was a span of 9 bases. The CDR3 nucleotides read TGTGCCACCAGCAGAAGTCAGGGGTCTGGAAACACCATATATTTT. Translation gives CATSRSQGSGNTIYF.

V gene TRBV21-1 combines with J gene TRBJ1-2; TRBD1 was called by the table and not checked on the DNA. TRBV21-1 is deemed a pseudogene. This CDR3 is built from 19 residues. The CDR3 nucleotides read TGTGCCAGCAGCAAAGATCGGGTAAAAAGGACAGGGCGTTTGTTTGGCTACACCTTC. It translates to CASSKDRVKRTGRLFGYTF.

Comments on this clone: The junction shows a germline mismatch at one end, possibly a read error. The chain combines TRBV10-3 with TRBJ2-5, with D tentatively TRBD1 (6 bases). The length of the CDR3 is 14 residues. Germline loops: CDR1 ENHRY, CDR2 SYGVKD. The CDR3 reads CASSGARGQETQYF. The CDR3 DNA follows: TGTGCCAGCAGTGGGGCGAGGGGGCAAGAGACCCAGTACTTC.

This sequence joins TRBV7-9 and TRBJ1-2; a possible D gene is TRBD1 (6 bases). Trimming cost V 2 bases and J 7 bases, with 11 bases left between them. The CDR3 runs 13 residues. Germline values: CDR1 SEHNR, CDR2 FQNEAQ (reference sequence). The CDR3 reads CASSLKSGAGYTF. CDR3 bases: TGTGCCAGCAGCTTAAAGTCAGGGGCTGGCTACACCTTC.

The V gene is TRBV10-3, the J gene TRBJ2-7; 10 nucleotides align to TRBD2. This CDR3 contains 19 residues. The ends lost 3 bases at V and 3 bases at J; junction bases unmatched: 17. CDR1 is ENHRY, CDR2 SYGVKD, per germline. The CDR3 sequence: CAISDGASGRGFGGYEQYF. CDR3 nucleotide sequence: TGTGCCATCAGTGATGGGGCTAGCGGGAGAGGGTTCGGTGGCTACGAGCAGTACTTC.